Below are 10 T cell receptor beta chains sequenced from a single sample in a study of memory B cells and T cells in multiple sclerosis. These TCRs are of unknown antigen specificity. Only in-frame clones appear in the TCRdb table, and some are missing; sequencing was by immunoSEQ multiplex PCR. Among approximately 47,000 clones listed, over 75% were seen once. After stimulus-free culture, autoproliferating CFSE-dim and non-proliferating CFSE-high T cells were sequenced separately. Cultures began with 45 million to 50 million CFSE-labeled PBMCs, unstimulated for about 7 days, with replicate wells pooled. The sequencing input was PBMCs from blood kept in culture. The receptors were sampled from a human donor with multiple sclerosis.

CDR3 sequence (DNA): TGTGCCAGCAGTTACTCGATGAACACTGAAGCTTTCTTT. This translates into CASSYSMNTEAFF. The J gene is TRBJ1-1, the V gene TRBV6-6; D remains ambiguous. CDR1 is MNHNY, CDR2 SVGAGI, per germline (reference sequence). Between the trimmed V and J ends, which lost 0 bases and 0 bases, there was a span of 2 bases. The CDR3 loop spans 13 amino acids.

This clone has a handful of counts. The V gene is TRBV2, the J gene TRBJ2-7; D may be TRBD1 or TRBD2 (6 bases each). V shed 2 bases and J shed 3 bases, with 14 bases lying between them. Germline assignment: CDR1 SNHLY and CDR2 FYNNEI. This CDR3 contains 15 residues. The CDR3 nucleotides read TGTGCCAGCAGTGAACGGAGGGACACTCGCTACGAGCAGTACTTC. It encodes CASSERRDTRYEQYF.

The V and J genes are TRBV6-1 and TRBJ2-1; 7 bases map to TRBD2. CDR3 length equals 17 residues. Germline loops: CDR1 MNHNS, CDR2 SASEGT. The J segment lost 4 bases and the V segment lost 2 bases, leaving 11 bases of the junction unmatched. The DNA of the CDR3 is TGTGCCAGCAGTGAACGGCGGCGGGGGAAGTTGTACAATGAGCAGTTCTTC. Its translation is CASSERRRGKLYNEQFF.

The CDR3 here is CASIVDLRYNSPLHF. CDR3 DNA sequence: TGTGCCAGCATCGTCGACCTCCGCTATAATTCACCCCTCCACTTT. The gene calls are TRBV6-5 and TRBJ1-6, with D unresolved. V was cut by 7 bases and J by 3 bases, with 13 bases left in between. Germline lookup yields CDR1 MNHEY and CDR2 SVGAGI. This CDR3 comprises 15 residues.

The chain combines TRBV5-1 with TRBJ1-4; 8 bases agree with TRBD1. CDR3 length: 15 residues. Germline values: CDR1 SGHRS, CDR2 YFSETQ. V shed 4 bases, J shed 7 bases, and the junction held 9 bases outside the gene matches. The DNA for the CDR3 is TGCGCCAGCAGCGAACAGGGGGAGGGTCGTGAAAAACTGTTTTTT. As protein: CASSEQGEGREKLFF.

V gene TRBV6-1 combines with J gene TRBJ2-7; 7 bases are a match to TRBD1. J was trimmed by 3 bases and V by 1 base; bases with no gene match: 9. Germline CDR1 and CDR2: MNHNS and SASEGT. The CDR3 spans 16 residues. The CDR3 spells CASSEVGGRNFYEQYF. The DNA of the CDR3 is TGTGCCAGCAGTGAAGTAGGGGGCCGAAACTTCTACGAGCAGTACTTC.

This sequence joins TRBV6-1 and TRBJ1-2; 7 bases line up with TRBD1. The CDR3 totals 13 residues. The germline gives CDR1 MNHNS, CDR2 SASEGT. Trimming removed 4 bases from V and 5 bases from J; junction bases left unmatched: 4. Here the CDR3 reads CASSGGTAYGYTF. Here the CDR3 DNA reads TGTGCCAGCAGTGGCGGGACAGCTTATGGCTACACCTTC.

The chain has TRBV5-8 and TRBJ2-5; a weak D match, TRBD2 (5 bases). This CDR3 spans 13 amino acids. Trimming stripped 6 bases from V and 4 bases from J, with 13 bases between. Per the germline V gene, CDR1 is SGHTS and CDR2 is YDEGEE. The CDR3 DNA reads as TGTGCCAGCACCCGGGATTTAGGAGAGACCCAGTACTTC. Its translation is CASTRDLGETQYF.

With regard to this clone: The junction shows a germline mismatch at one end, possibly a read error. This CDR3 is CASRQATNEKLFF. In nucleotides, the CDR3 is TGTGCCAGCAGACAAGCAACTAATGAAAAACTGTTTTTT. The gene calls are TRBV4-2 and TRBJ1-4; D is ambiguous. Germline values: CDR1 LGHNA, CDR2 YNFKEQ. The CDR3 runs 13 residues.

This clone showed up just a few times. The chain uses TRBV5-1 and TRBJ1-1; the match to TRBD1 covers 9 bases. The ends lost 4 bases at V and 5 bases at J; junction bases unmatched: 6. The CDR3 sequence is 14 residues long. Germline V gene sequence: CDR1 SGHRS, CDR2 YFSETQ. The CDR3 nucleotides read TGCGCCAGCAGCCCAACCGGGACAGGGACTGAAGCTTTCTTT. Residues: CASSPTGTGTEAFF.